These 15 T cell receptor beta chains originate from one sample sequenced in a study of T cell responses to AZD1222 COVID-19 vaccine. TCRdb's copy holds only in-frame clones and misses some; the assay was immunoSEQ multiplex PCR. The sample lists around 80,000 clones, roughly 90% occurring once. This sample comprised peripheral blood, obtained on day 0 of AZD1222 vaccination. These receptors were taken from an adult in good health.

V usage is TRBV28 and J usage is TRBJ1-2; D not certain. Germline-derived CDR1 and CDR2 are MDHEN and SYDVKM. Trimming removed 7 bases at V and 2 bases at J, with 5 bases between. The CDR3 totals 11 residues. DNA for the CDR3: TGTGCCAGCAACCAGAACTATGGCTACACCTTC. This translates into CASNQNYGYTF.

This sequence joins TRBV11-1 and TRBJ1-1; D unresolved. The germline CDR1 and CDR2 sequences are SGHAT and FQDESV (reference sequence). Trimming took 1 base from V and 11 from J, leaving 8 bases between them. The CDR3 totals 11 residues. The CDR3, as DNA: TGTGCCAGCAGCTTAGAGTATCATGCTTTCTTT. Protein: CASSLEYHAFF. The full variable domain, in which reference TRBV11-1 and TRBJ1-1 provide the parts outside the CDR3, is EAEVAQSPRYKITEKSQAVAFWCDPISGHATLYWYRQILGQGPELLVQFQDESVVDDSQLPKDRFSAERLKGVDSTLKIQPAELGDSAMYLCASSLEYHAFFGQGTRLTVV.

The V call is TRBV5-1, the J call TRBJ2-7; 15 nucleotides align to TRBD2. This CDR3 has 17 amino acids. Trimming at V came to 4 bases and at J to 4 bases, leaving 9 bases not matched to a gene. Germline V CDR1 and CDR2: SGHRS, YFSETQ. The CDR3 DNA is TGCGCCAGCAGCGCTGGACTAGCGGGGGGGCTAGGGTACGAGCAGTACTTC. This encodes CASSAGLAGGLGYEQYF.

The chain couples TRBV27 to TRBJ1-5; D call uncertain. CDR1 is MNHEY, CDR2 SMNVEV, per germline (reference sequence). V lost 2 bases and J lost 4, with 12 bases in between. The CDR3 spans 15 residues. CDR3 residues: CASSLGRGGNQPQHF. CDR3 in DNA: TGTGCCAGCAGTTTAGGACGGGGAGGAAATCAGCCCCAGCATTTT.

This chain connects TRBV11-2 to TRBJ1-3; D is unresolved. Germline CDR1 is SGHAT and CDR2 is FQNNGV. This CDR3 has 13 residues. The V end lost 5 bases, the J end lost 1 base, and 6 bases lay between the germline ends. The CDR3 loop is CASSLASGNTIYF. The CDR3 DNA is TGTGCCAGCAGCCTCGCGTCTGGAAACACCATATATTTT.

The chain has TRBV5-6 and TRBJ1-5; D is uncertain. Trimming removed 1 base from V and 3 bases from J, with 8 bases in between. The CDR3 is 14 residues long. The germline V gene encodes CDR1 SGHDT and CDR2 YYEEEE. CDR3 bases: TGTGCCAGCAGCTTGCTTCTCGCCAATCAGCCCCAGCATTTT. This codes for CASSLLLANQPQHF.

The chain links TRBV6-1 to TRBJ1-1, with D perhaps matching TRBD1 (6 bases). Germline CDR1 MNHNS, CDR2 SASEGT. Trimming took off 0 bases at V and 11 bases at J, with 16 bases between the two ends. This CDR3 region has 14 residues. The CDR3 sequence is CASSEARGYRMAFF. The CDR3 nucleotides read TGTGCCAGCAGTGAAGCGAGGGGGTATAGAATGGCTTTCTTT.

This chain uses TRBV19 with TRBJ1-6; D not resolved. In germline, CDR1 is LNHDA, CDR2 SQIVND (reference sequence). V was shortened by 5 bases and J by 2 bases, with 7 bases between the two germline ends. The CDR3 consists of 14 residues. The CDR3 nucleotides are TGTGCCAGTAGTGGCGGCGCCTATAATTCACCCCTCCACTTT. Amino acids: CASSGGAYNSPLHF.

The CDR3 DNA follows: TGTGCCAGCAGCGACTGGAGAGATCCCGAAGGGTATGGCTACACCTTC. It codes for CASSDWRDPEGYGYTF. V is TRBV9 and J is TRBJ1-2; D unresolved. The CDR3 has 16 amino acids. V lost 3 bases to trimming and J lost 5 bases, with 20 bases between them. Germline CDR1 reads SGDLS; CDR2 reads YYNGEE.

V is TRBV3-1 (or the pseudogene TRBV3-2) and J is TRBJ1-1; TRBD1 agrees at 8 bases. The CDR3 is 15 residues long. In germline, CDR1 is LGHDT, CDR2 YNNKEL (reference sequence). Germline trimming cut 3 bases from V and 3 bases from J; bases unmatched to any gene: 6. CDR3 DNA: TGTGCCAGCAGCCAGAGACAGGGGATTTACACTGAAGCTTTCTTT. This encodes CASSQRQGIYTEAFF.

The rearrangement links TRBV9 to TRBJ1-4; D gene ambiguous. Germline CDR1 is SGDLS and CDR2 is YYNGEE. This CDR3 has 14 residues. Deletions cut 0 bases from V and 8 bases from J, with 11 bases between. This CDR3 reads CASSVDGPKEKLFF. In DNA form, the CDR3 reads TGTGCCAGCAGCGTAGATGGTCCGAAGGAAAAACTGTTTTTT. The full variable domain, in which reference TRBV9 and TRBJ1-4 provide the parts outside the CDR3, is DSGVTQTPKHLITATGQRVTLRCSPRSGDLSVYWYQQSLDQGLQFLIQYYNGEERAKGNILERFSAQQFPDLHSELNLSSLELGDSALYFCASSVDGPKEKLFFGSGTQLSVL.

The rearrangement links TRBV7-8 to TRBJ2-7; TRBD2 might be the D (6 bases). This CDR3 contains 16 residues. From germline, CDR1 is SGHVS and CDR2 FQNEAQ. The V end lost 5 bases, the J end lost 4 bases, and 21 bases lay between the germline ends. CDR3 region: CASSPRARVGGYEQYF. The CDR3 nucleotides read TGTGCCAGCAGCCCAAGGGCCAGGGTGGGGGGATACGAGCAGTACTTC.

This chain uses TRBV6-5 with TRBJ1-1; D is undetermined. Trimming took off 7 bases at V and 4 bases at J, with 13 bases between the two ends. The CDR3 covers 13 residues. Germline assignment: CDR1 MNHEY and CDR2 SVGAGI. Here the CDR3 DNA reads TGTGCCAGCATTAAGACCGGCGGCACTGAAGCTTTCTTT. Its translation is CASIKTGGTEAFF.

The chain carries TRBV5-6 and TRBJ1-6, with D perhaps TRBD1 (6 bases). The CDR3 sequence is 16 residues long. In germline, CDR1 is SGHDT, CDR2 YYEEEE. Between the trimmed V and J ends, which lost 4 bases and 7 bases, there was a span of 18 bases. In nucleotides, the CDR3 is TGTGCCAGCAGCCCCCCGGGGGGCAATCTGAATTCACCCCTCCACTTT. It translates to CASSPPGGNLNSPLHF.

This rearrangement joins TRBV5-1 to TRBJ2-5, with D perhaps TRBD2 (6 bases). V lost 0 bases to trimming and J lost 6 bases, with 18 bases between them. The CDR3 is 16 residues long. The germline gives CDR1 SGHRS, CDR2 YFSETQ. The CDR3 DNA is TGCGCCAGCAGCTTGGGAGCTAGCGAGGTTATGAAGACCCAGTACTTC. Protein: CASSLGASEVMKTQYF. The entire variable domain, with the rest obtained from reference TRBV5-1 and TRBJ2-5, is as follows: KAGVTQTPRYLIKTRGQQVTLSCSPISGHRSVSWYQQTPGQGLQFLFEYFSETQRNKGNFPGRFSGRQFSNSRSEMNVSTLELGDSALYLCASSLGASEVMKTQYFGPGTRLLVL.